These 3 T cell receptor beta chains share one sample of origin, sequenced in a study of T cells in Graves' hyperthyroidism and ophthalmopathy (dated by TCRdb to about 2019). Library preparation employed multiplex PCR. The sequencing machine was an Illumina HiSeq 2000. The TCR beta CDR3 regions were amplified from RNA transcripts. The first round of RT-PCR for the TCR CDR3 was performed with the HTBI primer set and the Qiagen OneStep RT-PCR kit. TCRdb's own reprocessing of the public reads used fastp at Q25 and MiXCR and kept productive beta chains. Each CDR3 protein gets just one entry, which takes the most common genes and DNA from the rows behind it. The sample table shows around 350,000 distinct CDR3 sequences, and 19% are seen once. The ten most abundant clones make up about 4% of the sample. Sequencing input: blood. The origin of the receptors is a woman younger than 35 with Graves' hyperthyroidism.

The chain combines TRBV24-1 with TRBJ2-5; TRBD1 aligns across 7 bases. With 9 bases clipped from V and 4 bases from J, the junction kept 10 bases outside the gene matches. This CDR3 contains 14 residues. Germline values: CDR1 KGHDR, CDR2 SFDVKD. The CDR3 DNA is TGTGCCACCGGACTGACAGGGAAGATAGAGACCCAGTACTTC. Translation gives CATGLTGKIETQYF.

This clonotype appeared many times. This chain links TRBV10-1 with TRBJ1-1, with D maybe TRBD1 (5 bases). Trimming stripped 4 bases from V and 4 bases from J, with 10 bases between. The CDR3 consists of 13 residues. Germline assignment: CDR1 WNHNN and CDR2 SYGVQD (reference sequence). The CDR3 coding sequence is TGCGCCAGCAGTGTGCGAAGGGGCACTGAAGCTTTCTTT. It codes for CASSVRRGTEAFF.

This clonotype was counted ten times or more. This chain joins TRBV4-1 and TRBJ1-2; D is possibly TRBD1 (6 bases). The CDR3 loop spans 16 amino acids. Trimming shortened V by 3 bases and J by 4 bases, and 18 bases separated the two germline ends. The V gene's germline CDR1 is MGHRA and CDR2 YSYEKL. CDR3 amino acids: CASSHLFRGPVYGYTF. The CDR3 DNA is TGCGCCAGCAGCCACCTCTTCCGGGGGCCGGTCTATGGCTACACCTTC.